This TCR beta chain derives from a study of regulatory T cells in long-lasting Graves disease. Specified time point: newly diagnosed GD, antithyroid drugs for less than 3 months. Following extraction of RNA from PBMCs, that RNA was used to make the TCR library. Arm-PCR with iRepertoire HTBI primers amplified the CDR3 regions for these TCR beta libraries. TCRdb redid the calling of the multiplex PCR reads with MiXCR, one entry per CDR3 protein. Here the sample spans 550,000 or so distinct CDR3 sequences, about 12% being singletons. The sample holds many counts of this clonotype. Trimming took off 5 bases at V and 4 bases at J, with 17 bases between the two ends. This CDR3 has 15 amino acids. Germline CDR1 reads SGHTA; CDR2 reads FQGNSA. The same data also went into a second study, on T cells in Graves' hyperthyroidism and ophthalmopathy.

The sample here was peripheral blood mononuclear cells (PBMCs), taken at new diagnosis, from a patient treated with antithyroid drugs. The rearrangement joins TRBV7-2 to TRBJ1-2, with a possible D match to TRBD1 (6 bases). The TCR originated in a woman in her thirties with Graves disease. CDR3 DNA: TGTGCCAGCAGCGCCCTGGGAGGGGGATTCTATGGCTACACCTTC. It encodes CASSALGGGFYGYTF.